This entry lists 18 T cell receptor beta chains sequenced from one sample in a study of blood T cells in healthy people across ages. The second PCR ran about 6 to 12 cycles with a sample-barcoded 5' primer and J-beta primers. MiXCR, applied by TCRdb to the 5' RACE reads, yields one record per CDR3 protein. The sample contains around 1.5 million distinct CDR3 sequences, approximately 59% of which appear only once. Material for sequencing was blood. Receptors were obtained from a man aged 18 to 29 in good health.

The DNA of the CDR3 is TGTGCCAGCAGCCTAGGACAGGGAGGTGGGAGCTCCTATAATTCACCCCTCCACTTT. Its protein product is CASSLGQGGGSSYNSPLHF. The chain joins TRBV28 to TRBJ1-6, with 8 bases aligning to TRBD1. The CDR3 loop spans 19 amino acids. Looked up from germline, CDR1 is MDHEN and CDR2 is SYDVKM. The trim removed 6 bases at V and 0 bases at J, leaving 13 bases unmatched. The full variable domain, with the rest looked up from reference TRBV28 and TRBJ1-6, is DVKVTQSSRYLVKRTGEKVFLECVQDMDHENMFWYRQDPGLGLRLIYFSYDVKMKEKGDIPEGYSVSREKKERFSLILESASTNQTSMYLCASSLGQGGGSSYNSPLHFGNGTRLTVT.

This chain connects TRBV27 to TRBJ1-5; 9 positions match TRBD1. The ends lost 5 bases at V and 7 bases at J; junction bases unmatched: 6. Germline V gene data show CDR1 as MNHEY and CDR2 as SMNVEV (reference sequence). The CDR3 is made up of 14 amino acids. The CDR3 region is CASSPGTGQQPQHF. The CDR3 nucleotides are TGTGCCAGCAGTCCCGGGACAGGGCAGCAGCCCCAGCATTTT.

This clonotype was seen a few times. The chain is built from TRBV11-1 and TRBJ2-5, with D perhaps TRBD1 (6 bases). Near its end, the DNA agrees better with TRBJ2-7, so the J call may be wrong. The CDR3 length is 15 residues. The germline CDR1 and CDR2 sequences are SGHAT and FQDESV (reference sequence). CDR3 residues: CASSQVSDSVYEQYF. The CDR3 bases are TGTGCCAGCAGCCAAGTTTCGGACAGCGTCTACGAGCAGTACTTC.

This clonotype was seen more than once but under ten times. The V and J genes are TRBV6-2 or TRBV6-3 and TRBJ2-1; no clear D. The V and J ends lost 3 bases and 7 bases respectively, with 22 bases between them. The CDR3 is made up of 17 amino acids. Germline assignment: CDR1 MNHEY and CDR2 SVGEGT. The CDR3, as DNA: TGTGCCAGCAGTTATAATCCGGCAAGAGTTAATGAAAATGAGCAGTTCTTC. Its translation: CASSYNPARVNENEQFF.

This chain joins TRBV7-9 and TRBJ2-1, with 7 bases matching TRBD1. CDR3 size: 15 residues. CDR1 is SEHNR and CDR2 is FQNEAQ in the germline V gene (reference sequence). The V segment lost 4 bases and the J segment 8 bases; nucleotides outside the gene matches: 11. DNA of the CDR3: TGTGCCAGCAGCTCAAGACAGGGAAGGTTAGATGAGCAGTTCTTC. Amino acid sequence: CASSSRQGRLDEQFF.

This sequence joins TRBV3-1 and TRBJ1-1; D might be TRBD1 (5 bases). The ends were cut back, 0 bases at V and 5 bases at J, with 7 bases in the middle. The CDR3 totals 13 residues. Germline CDR1 is LGHDT and CDR2 is YNNKEL (reference sequence). The DNA of the CDR3 is TGTGCCAGCAGCCAAGAGGGACGTACTGAAGCTTTCTTT. This encodes CASSQEGRTEAFF.

The chain couples TRBV4-1 to TRBJ2-3; D remains ambiguous. Germline V gene lookup returns CDR1 MGHRA and CDR2 YSYEKL. Trimming cost V 1 base and J 4 bases, with 9 bases left between them. CDR3 size: 14 residues. The CDR3 spells CASSQGPRSDTQYF. As DNA, the CDR3 is TGCGCCAGCAGCCAAGGTCCAAGGTCAGATACGCAGTATTTT.

This clonotype occurred a few times. J is TRBJ2-1 and V is TRBV5-1; D remains unclear. The V gene's germline CDR1 is SGHRS and CDR2 YFSETQ. V was trimmed by 0 bases and J by 8 bases, leaving 15 bases between them. The CDR3 contains 15 residues. The CDR3 DNA reads as TGCGCCAGCAGCTTGGGGGGAAGGGCCGCCGATGAGCAGTTCTTC. It specifies CASSLGGRAADEQFF. Full variable domain (rest looked up from reference TRBV5-1 and TRBJ2-1): KAGVTQTPRYLIKTRGQQVTLSCSPISGHRSVSWYQQTPGQGLQFLFEYFSETQRNKGNFPGRFSGRQFSNSRSEMNVSTLELGDSALYLCASSLGGRAADEQFFGPGTRLTVL.

The genes are TRBV11-2 and TRBJ2-7; D possibly uses TRBD1 or TRBD2 (6 bases each). From germline, CDR1 is SGHAT and CDR2 FQNNGV. V lost 1 base, J lost 1 base, and 11 bases lay in between. The CDR3 spans 15 residues. CDR3 loop: CASSLGGDKSYEQYF. The CDR3 nucleotides are TGTGCCAGCAGCTTAGGGGGGGACAAATCCTACGAGCAGTACTTC. The whole variable domain, filled in from reference TRBV11-2 and TRBJ2-7, reads EAGVAQSPRYKIIEKRQSVAFWCNPISGHATLYWYQQILGQGPKLLIQFQNNGVVDDSQLPKDRFSAERLKGVDSTLKIQPAKLEDSAVYLCASSLGGDKSYEQYFGPGTRLTVT.

This clonotype was seen more than once but under ten times. The rearrangement uses TRBV4-1 and TRBJ1-2; D gene unclear. The CDR3 runs 15 residues. The germline CDR1 and CDR2 sequences are MGHRA and YSYEKL. The V end lost 2 bases, the J end lost 3 bases, and 13 bases lay between the germline ends. This CDR3 is CASSQTLPVDYGYTF. DNA of the CDR3: TGCGCCAGCAGCCAAACCCTCCCGGTAGACTATGGCTACACCTTC.

The rearrangement joins TRBV6-6 to TRBJ2-5; D could derive from TRBD1 or TRBD2 (6 bases each). The ends were cut back, 0 bases at V and 11 bases at J, with 22 bases in the middle. The CDR3 contains 16 residues. CDR1 is MNHNY and CDR2 is SVGAGI in the germline V gene (reference sequence). The CDR3 DNA follows: TGTGCCAGCAGTTACTCGCTGGAACGGGGGCTCAATGAGCAGTACTTC. As protein: CASSYSLERGLNEQYF.

This clonotype was seen once. The V and J genes are TRBV29-1 and TRBJ2-3; tentative D call: TRBD1 (6 bases). This CDR3 spans 14 amino acids. Between the trimmed V and J ends, which lost 4 bases and 4 bases, there was a span of 15 bases. Looked up from germline, CDR1 is SQVTM and CDR2 is ANQGSEA. For the CDR3, the DNA is TGCAGCGTTGTAGAGCGTGGGGGCTCAGATACGCAGTATTTT. Amino acids: CSVVERGGSDTQYF.

This clonotype was counted a few times. J is TRBJ1-4 and V is TRBV29-1; D uncertain. This CDR3 spans 13 amino acids. V was clipped by 4 bases and J by 0 bases, with 6 bases between them. Looked up from germline, CDR1 is SQVTM and CDR2 is ANQGSEA. CDR3 coding DNA: TGCAGCGTTGTTTATGCAACTAATGAAAAACTGTTTTTT. It codes for CSVVYATNEKLFF.

J is TRBJ2-3 and V is TRBV20-1, with D uncertain. The V end was cut by 0 bases, the J end by 5 bases, with 6 bases between. Germline lookup yields CDR1 DFQATT and CDR2 SNEGSKA (reference sequence). The CDR3 consists of 12 residues. CDR3 sequence (DNA): TGCAGTGCTAGAGATGAAGGAGATACGCAGTATTTT. Encoded protein: CSARDEGDTQYF.

The chain couples TRBV10-2 to TRBJ2-4, with 8 bases identical to TRBD2. The DNA end favors TRBJ2-7, so the J call may be wrong. In germline, CDR1 is WSHSY, CDR2 SAAADI. The CDR3 has 14 amino acids. CDR3 nucleotide sequence: TGCGCCAGCACCCCCCTGGGCGGGAGGCGCGAGCAGTACTTC. Its protein is CASTPLGGRREQYF.

The chain joins TRBV28 to TRBJ1-6, with D unresolved. The germline V and J ends were trimmed by 1 base and 1 base, with 8 bases remaining between them. This CDR3 has 16 residues. Per germline, CDR1 MDHEN and CDR2 SYDVKM. The CDR3 is CASSLSQDSYNSPLHF. The DNA for the CDR3 is TGTGCCAGCAGTTTATCCCAGGATTCCTATAATTCACCCCTCCACTTT.

The V and J genes are TRBV29-1 and TRBJ2-1; D may be TRBD1 or TRBD2 (7 bases each). This CDR3 is built from 13 residues. The V gene lost 4 bases and the J gene lost 10 bases, with 17 bases spanning the gap. In germline, CDR1 is SQVTM, CDR2 ANQGSEA. The DNA for the CDR3 is TGCAGCGTTGGTCTAGCGGAGGACAGGGAGCAGTTCTTC. As protein: CSVGLAEDREQFF.

J is TRBJ1-6 and V is TRBV20-1; D is unresolved. CDR3 length: 12 amino acids. The germline V and J ends were trimmed by 7 bases and 9 bases, with 13 bases remaining between them. Germline V gene lookup returns CDR1 DFQATT and CDR2 SNEGSKA (reference sequence). DNA of the CDR3: TGCAGTGGGGGAGCAGGTTCTTCACCCCTCCACTTT. This gives the protein CSGGAGSSPLHF.